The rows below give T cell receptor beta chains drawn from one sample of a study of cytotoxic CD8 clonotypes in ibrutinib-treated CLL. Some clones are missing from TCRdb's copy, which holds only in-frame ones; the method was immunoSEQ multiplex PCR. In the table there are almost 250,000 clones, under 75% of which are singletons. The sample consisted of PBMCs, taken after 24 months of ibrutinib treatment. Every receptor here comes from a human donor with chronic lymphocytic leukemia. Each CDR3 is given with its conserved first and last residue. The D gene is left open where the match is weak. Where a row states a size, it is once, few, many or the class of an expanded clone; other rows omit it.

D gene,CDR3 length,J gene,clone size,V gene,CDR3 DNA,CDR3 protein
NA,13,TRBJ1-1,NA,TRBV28,TGTGCCAGCAGATCCGGAGGGAACACTGAAGCTTTCTTT,CASRSGGNTEAFF
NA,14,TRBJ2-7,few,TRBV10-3,TGTGCCATCAGTGAAGGGGCCTTAGGTGTCGAGCAGTACTTC,CAISEGALGVEQYF
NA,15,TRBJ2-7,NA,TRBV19,TGTGCCAGTAGTATTCAGGGGGGGCCTCGTTCCGAGCAGTACTTC,CASSIQGGPRSEQYF
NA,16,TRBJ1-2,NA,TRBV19,TGTGCCAGTAGTATAGATCATGGGGGCTTGGACTATGGCTACACCTTC,CASSIDHGGLDYGYTF
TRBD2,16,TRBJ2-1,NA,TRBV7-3,TGTGCCAGCAGCCCATCTAGGACTAGCGGAAACAATGAGCAGTTCTTC,CASSPSRTSGNNEQFF
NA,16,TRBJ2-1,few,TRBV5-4,TGTGCCAGCAGCCCGGTAGAGCCGAAATTTTACAATGAGCAGTTCTTC,CASSPVEPKFYNEQFF
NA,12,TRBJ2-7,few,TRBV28,TGTGCCAGCATCAGCACCGGGGACGAGCAGTACTTC,CASISTGDEQYF
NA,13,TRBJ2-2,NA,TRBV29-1,TGCAGCGTTGCGCAGGGAGACACCGGGGAGCTGTTTTTT,CSVAQGDTGELFF
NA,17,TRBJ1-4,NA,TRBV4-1,TGCGCCAGCAGCCAAGGGAAAGGGTGGCAGGGTTCCGAAAAACTGTTTTTT,CASSQGKGWQGSEKLFF
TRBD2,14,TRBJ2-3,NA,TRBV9,TGTGCCAGCAGCGCAGGACTAGCGACAGATACGCAGTATTTT,CASSAGLATDTQYF
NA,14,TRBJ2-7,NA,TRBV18,TGTGCCAGCTCACAGGACCGAGTAACCTACGAGCAGTACTTC,CASSQDRVTYEQYF
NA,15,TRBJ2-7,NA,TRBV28,TGTGCCAGCAGTTTGTTGACCCTAATCGGCTCCGAGCAGTACTTC,CASSLLTLIGSEQYF
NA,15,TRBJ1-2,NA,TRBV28,TGTGCCAGCAGTTCGGACACGGCGAGAATTTATGGCTACACCTTC,CASSSDTARIYGYTF
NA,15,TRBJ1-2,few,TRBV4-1,TGCGCCAGCAGCCAAGACGGGACTGTTTACTATGGCTACACCTTC,CASSQDGTVYYGYTF
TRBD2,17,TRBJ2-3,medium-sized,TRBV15,TGTGCCACCAGCAAACGTTTAGCGGGAGGGCCGGGAGATACGCAGTATTTT,CATSKRLAGGPGDTQYF
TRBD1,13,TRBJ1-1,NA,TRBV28,TGTGCCAGCAGTTTATGGGGACAGGGTGAAGCTTTCTTT,CASSLWGQGEAFF
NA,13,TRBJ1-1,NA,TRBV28,TGTGCCAGCAAGACCCCGGGGAGTACTGAAGCTTTCTTT,CASKTPGSTEAFF
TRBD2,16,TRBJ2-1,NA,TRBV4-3,TGCGCCAGCAGCCAAGAGACCCCTAGCGGGATTGATGAGCAGTTCTTC,CASSQETPSGIDEQFF
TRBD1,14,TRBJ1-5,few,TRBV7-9,TGTGCCAGCAGCCACGGGACAGATGGTCAGCCCCAGCATTTT,CASSHGTDGQPQHF
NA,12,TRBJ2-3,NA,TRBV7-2,TGTGCCAGCAGCTTAATATCAGATACGCAGTATTTT,CASSLISDTQYF
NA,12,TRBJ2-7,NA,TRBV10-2,TGCGCCAGCAGTGAAGGCTCCTACGAGCAGTACTTC,CASSEGSYEQYF
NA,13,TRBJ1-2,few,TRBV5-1,TGCGCCAGCAGCTTGGAGGGGAGGGATGGCTACACCTTC,CASSLEGRDGYTF
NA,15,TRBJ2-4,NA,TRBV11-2,TGTGCCAGCAGCTTAGTTGACAGGTTCAAAAACATTCAGTACTTC,CASSLVDRFKNIQYF
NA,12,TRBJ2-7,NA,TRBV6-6,TGTGCCAGCAGTCAAAGAGCCTACGAGCAGTACTTC,CASSQRAYEQYF
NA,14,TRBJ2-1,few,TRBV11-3,TGTGCCAGCAGCTTTACTCCCGATGGGCTTGAGCAGTTCTTC,CASSFTPDGLEQFF
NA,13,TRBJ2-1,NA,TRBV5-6,TGTGCCAGCAGCTTGGCCTTCGGGAGTGAGCAGTTCTTC,CASSLAFGSEQFF
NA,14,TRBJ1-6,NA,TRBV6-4,TGTGCCAGCAGCGCCGGGACATTGGGTTCACCCCTCCACTTT,CASSAGTLGSPLHF
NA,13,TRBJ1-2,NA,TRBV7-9,TGTGCCAGCAGCCCAATAGGCCGGCATGGCTACACCTTC,CASSPIGRHGYTF
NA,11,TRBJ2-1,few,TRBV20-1,TGCAGTGCTAGCGTACACAATGAGCAGTTCTTC,CSASVHNEQFF
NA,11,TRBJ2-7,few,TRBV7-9,TGTGCCAGCAGCGCTTCGCACGAGCAGTACTTC,CASSASHEQYF
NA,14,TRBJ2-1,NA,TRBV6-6,TGTGCCAGCAGGTGGCTCCGATCCTACAATGAGCAGTTCTTC,CASRWLRSYNEQFF
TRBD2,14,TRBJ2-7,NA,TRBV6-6,TGTGCCAGCAGTTTACTAGCGGGACCATACGAGCAGTACTTC,CASSLLAGPYEQYF
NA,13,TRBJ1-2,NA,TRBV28,TGTGCCAGCGAGAGGACAGTTAACTATGGCTACACCTTC,CASERTVNYGYTF
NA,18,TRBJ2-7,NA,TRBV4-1,TGCGCCAGCAGCCAAGATGAGGACGGAACTTGGAGCTCCTACGAGCAGTACTTC,CASSQDEDGTWSSYEQYF
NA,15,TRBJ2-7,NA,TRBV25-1,TGTGCCAGCAAGGGCGTTCGGACCTTCTCCTACGAGCAGTACTTC,CASKGVRTFSYEQYF
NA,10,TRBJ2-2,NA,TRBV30,TGTGCCTGGGAAGCCGGGGAGCTGTTTTTT,CAWEAGELFF
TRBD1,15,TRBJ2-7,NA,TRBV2,TGTGCCAGCAGTGACTATTTACAGGGGTCGAGAGAGCAGTACTTC,CASSDYLQGSREQYF
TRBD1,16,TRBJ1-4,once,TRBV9,TGTGCCAGCAGCGTCGGACAGGATCCGAGAAATGAAAAACTGTTTTTT,CASSVGQDPRNEKLFF
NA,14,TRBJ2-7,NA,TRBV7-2,TGTGCCAGCACCTCACAGGAGAGCTCCTACGAGCAGTACTTC,CASTSQESSYEQYF
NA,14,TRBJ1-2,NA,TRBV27,TGTGCCAGCACCCCCCACGGGGCAGGGGAGTACTACACCTTC,CASTPHGAGEYYTF